Below, one T cell receptor beta chain is given with its context. Trimming cost V 5 bases and J 0 bases, with 9 bases left between them. Germline V gene lookup returns CDR1 SGHTA and CDR2 FQGNSA. The CDR3 is 14 amino acids. This record belongs to a study of glioma-infiltrating T cells after dendritic cell vaccination. Repertoires were generated with immunoSEQ multiplex PCR, while TCRdb's copy carries only in-frame clones and drops some. The sample lists tens of thousands of clones; roughly four fifths were seen once. The chain couples TRBV7-2 to TRBJ2-3, with D hard to call. The sequence derives from a human donor with glioblastoma. Sequenced material: blood, taken before dendritic cell vaccination. This chain's CDR3 is CASSVTTSTDTQYF. CDR3 nucleotides: TGTGCCAGCAGCGTCACCACTAGCACAGATACGCAGTATTTT.